These 23 T cell receptor beta chains came from one sample sequenced in a study of technical replicates of blood from several donors. The repertoire was sequenced with immunoSEQ multiplex PCR; TCRdb's copy has only in-frame clones and lacks some. The repertoire holds about 59,000 clones, with around 93% as singletons. What was sequenced was PBMCs. Receptors were obtained from a human donor in good health. Some clones in this sample may be carry-over from other donors' samples.

The chain is built from TRBV4-3 and TRBJ1-2; 10 bases map to TRBD1. Germline V gene lookup returns CDR1 LGHNA and CDR2 YSLEER. The CDR3 sequence is 16 residues long. V dropped 2 bases and J dropped 4; count of bases not matched to a gene: 7. The CDR3 nucleotides are TGCGCCAGCAGCCAACAGACAGGGGGCCTCAGCTATGGCTACACCTTC. Amino acids: CASSQQTGGLSYGYTF.

V usage is TRBV30 and J usage is TRBJ2-1; weak D call: TRBD2 (5 bases). The germline V gene encodes CDR1 GTSNPN and CDR2 SVGIG (reference sequence). The CDR3 length is 13 residues. Deletions cut 0 bases from V and 3 bases from J, with 6 bases between. In nucleotides, the CDR3 is TGTGCCTGGAGTGTCGGGGTCTACAATGAGCAGTTCTTC. Encoded protein: CAWSVGVYNEQFF.

This clone was seen once. Other DNA sequences in this sample translate to the same CDR3. The chain employs TRBV29-1 and TRBJ1-1; TRBD1 matches 7 bases. The CDR3 is made up of 13 amino acids. Germline V gives CDR1 SQVTM, CDR2 ANQGSEA. Trimming at V came to 4 bases and at J to 0 bases, leaving 2 bases not matched to a gene. CDR3 DNA: TGCAGCGTTGGGGACAGAGTGAACACTGAAGCTTTCTTT. It translates to CSVGDRVNTEAFF.

The chain carries TRBV6-6 and TRBJ1-2, with 10 bases aligning to TRBD1. Losses at the gene ends were 10 bases for V and 7 bases for J; bases not matched to a gene: 9. Germline V gene lookup returns CDR1 MNHNY and CDR2 SVGAGI (reference sequence). The CDR3 runs 13 residues. CDR3 protein: CATKQTGGFGYTF. The CDR3 DNA is TGTGCCACCAAACAGACAGGGGGCTTTGGCTACACCTTC.

The rearrangement uses TRBV7-2 and TRBJ2-5, with TRBD1 matching 8 bases. CDR1 and CDR2 from the germline V gene are SGHTA and FQGNSA. The trim removed 4 bases at V and 4 bases at J, leaving 2 bases unmatched. The CDR3 has 13 residues. The CDR3 sequence: CASSWTGTETQYF. CDR3 nucleotides: TGTGCCAGCAGCTGGACAGGGACAGAGACCCAGTACTTC.

V gene TRBV11-1 combines with J gene TRBJ2-5; 11 bases line up with TRBD2. Germline CDR1 SGHAT, CDR2 FQDESV (reference sequence). There are 14 residues in the CDR3. V shed 3 bases and J 3 bases; nucleotides not matched to a gene: 0. In nucleotides, the CDR3 is TGTGCCAGCAGCTTGGGACTAGCGGAAGAGACCCAGTACTTC. It yields the protein CASSLGLAEETQYF. The full variable domain, in which reference TRBV11-1 and TRBJ2-5 provide the parts outside the CDR3, is EAEVAQSPRYKITEKSQAVAFWCDPISGHATLYWYRQILGQGPELLVQFQDESVVDDSQLPKDRFSAERLKGVDSTLKIQPAELGDSAMYLCASSLGLAEETQYFGPGTRLLVL.

The rearrangement joins TRBV7-2 to TRBJ1-5; D possibly corresponds to TRBD1 (6 bases). This CDR3 has 13 residues. The germline V and J ends were trimmed by 5 bases and 5 bases, with 10 bases remaining between them. Germline V gene sequence: CDR1 SGHTA, CDR2 FQGNSA. CDR3 loop: CASSGGPDQPQHF. The CDR3 region has the DNA TGTGCCAGCAGCGGGGGCCCGGATCAGCCCCAGCATTTT. Full variable domain (rest looked up from reference TRBV7-2 and TRBJ1-5): GAGVSQSPSNKVTEKGKDVELRCDPISGHTALYWYRQSLGQGLEFLIYFQGNSAPDKSGLPSDRFSAERTGGSVSTLTIQRTQQEDSAVYLCASSGGPDQPQHFGDGTRLSIL.

The rearrangement joins TRBV28 to TRBJ2-7; D remains ambiguous. CDR3 length: 11 amino acids. The germline V and J ends were trimmed by 4 bases and 3 bases, with 4 bases remaining between them. From germline, CDR1 is MDHEN and CDR2 SYDVKM. This chain's CDR3 is CASSSFYEQYF. The CDR3 DNA sequence: TGTGCCAGCAGTTCCTTCTACGAGCAGTACTTC. Combining the CDR3 with reference TRBV28 and TRBJ2-7 gives the whole variable domain DVKVTQSSRYLVKRTGEKVFLECVQDMDHENMFWYRQDPGLGLRLIYFSYDVKMKEKGDIPEGYSVSREKKERFSLILESASTNQTSMYLCASSSFYEQYFGPGTRLTVT.

The chain has TRBV11-1 and TRBJ1-3, with a possible D match to TRBD1 (5 bases). Trimming cost V 5 bases and J 0 bases, with 11 bases left between them. Germline CDR1 and CDR2: SGHAT and FQDESV (reference sequence). The CDR3 loop spans 15 amino acids. Here the CDR3 DNA reads TGTGCCAGCAGCCCGGGACTGTCCTCTGGAAACACCATATATTTT. Translated, it gives CASSPGLSSGNTIYF.

The chain combines TRBV2 with TRBJ2-3; weak D call: TRBD2 (6 bases). CDR3 length equals 18 residues. The germline gives CDR1 SNHLY, CDR2 FYNNEI. V was clipped by 2 bases and J by 2 bases, with 20 bases between them. The CDR3 region is CASSERMAGRLTTDTQYF. CDR3 nucleotide sequence: TGTGCCAGCAGTGAAAGGATGGCGGGGAGACTTACCACAGATACGCAGTATTTT.

This clone was counted once. J is TRBJ2-2 and V is TRBV4-2; possible D gene TRBD1, 5 bases. Germline CDR1 LGHNA, CDR2 YNFKEQ. Trimming took off 0 bases at V and 3 bases at J, with 8 bases between the two ends. The CDR3 length is 15 residues. Written as DNA, the CDR3 is TGTGCCAGCAGCCAAGATAAGGGGTACACCGGGGAGCTGTTTTTT. It encodes CASSQDKGYTGELFF.

The chain couples TRBV7-8 to TRBJ2-3; tentative D call: TRBD2 (5 bases). CDR1 SGHVS and CDR2 FQNEAQ come from the germline V gene. This CDR3 has 12 residues. Trimming removed 3 bases from V and 14 bases from J, with 15 bases in between. The CDR3 sequence: CASSFEGGPRYF. CDR3 nucleotides: TGTGCCAGCAGCTTTGAGGGCGGACCAAGGTATTTT.

This chain links TRBV5-8 with TRBJ2-3, with D tentatively TRBD2 (6 bases). Germline V gene sequence: CDR1 SGHTS, CDR2 YDEGEE. Trimming stripped 4 bases from V and 7 bases from J, with 16 bases between. The CDR3 length is 14 residues. The CDR3 reads CASSLRDSSNTQYF. The CDR3 nucleotides are TGTGCCAGCAGCCTCCGGGACTCCTCGAATACGCAGTATTTT.

This rearrangement joins TRBV6-5 to TRBJ1-1; D remains ambiguous. The ends were cut back, 2 bases at V and 1 base at J, with 2 bases in the middle. The CDR3 runs to 12 residues. Germline values: CDR1 MNHEY, CDR2 SVGAGI. The chain's CDR3 is CASSYRNTEAFF. In DNA form, the CDR3 reads TGTGCCAGCAGTTACCGGAACACTGAAGCTTTCTTT.

The rearrangement uses TRBV4-3 and TRBJ2-1; no firm D call. The CDR3 is 13 amino acids. From germline, CDR1 is LGHNA and CDR2 YSLEER. The V end was cut by 0 bases, the J end by 9 bases, with 9 bases between. CDR3 sequence reads: CASSQEGGGEQFF. The CDR3 DNA sequence: TGCGCCAGCAGCCAAGAAGGCGGTGGTGAGCAGTTCTTC.

The V gene is TRBV30, the J gene TRBJ2-5; the D gene is possibly TRBD1 (6 bases). This CDR3 region has 14 residues. Germline-derived CDR1 and CDR2 are GTSNPN and SVGIG (reference sequence). Between the trimmed V and J ends, which lost 8 bases and 4 bases, there was a span of 20 bases. DNA for the CDR3: TGTGCCGCAGATAAACAGGGCATGGGAGAGACCCAGTACTTC. Translation gives CAADKQGMGETQYF. Using reference TRBV30 and TRBJ2-5 for the parts outside the CDR3, the full variable domain is SQTIHQWPATLVQPVGSPLSLECTVEGTSNPNLYWYRQAAGRGLQLLFYSVGIGQISSEVPQNLSASRPQDRQFILSSKKLLLSDSGFYLCAADKQGMGETQYFGPGTRLLVL.

The gene calls are TRBV6-1 and TRBJ2-7, with 10 bases fitting TRBD2. V lost 1 base to trimming and J lost 3 bases; unmatched junction nucleotides: 3. The CDR3 sequence is 15 residues long. Germline lookup yields CDR1 MNHNS and CDR2 SASEGT. The CDR3 DNA sequence: TGTGCCAGCAGTGAAGGGACTAGCGGTATCTACGAGCAGTACTTC. It translates to CASSEGTSGIYEQYF.

The rearrangement links TRBV4-2 to TRBJ2-3; 12 bases map to TRBD2. The trim removed 4 bases at V and 1 base at J, leaving 3 bases unmatched. Germline V gene sequence: CDR1 LGHNA, CDR2 YNFKEQ. The CDR3 contains 16 residues. Written as DNA, the CDR3 is TGTGCCAGCAGCCGAGGGACTAGCGGGCGCACAGATACGCAGTATTTT. Amino acid sequence: CASSRGTSGRTDTQYF.

The chain couples TRBV10-3 to TRBJ1-3; a possible D gene is TRBD1 (6 bases). Germline V gives CDR1 ENHRY, CDR2 SYGVKD. The CDR3 extends over 16 amino acids. V was cut by 3 bases and J by 0 bases, with 12 bases left in between. The CDR3 here is CAISDLDRSSGNTIYF. The DNA of the CDR3 is TGTGCCATCAGTGACCTCGACAGGAGCTCTGGAAACACCATATATTTT.

The chain has TRBV6-5 and TRBJ1-2; D ambiguous. V was cut by 6 bases and J by 3 bases, with 14 bases left in between. This CDR3 has 14 amino acids. The germline gives CDR1 MNHEY, CDR2 SVGAGI. CDR3 loop: CASSRNLGDYGYTF. For the CDR3, the DNA is TGTGCCAGCAGCCGCAACTTGGGAGACTATGGCTACACCTTC.

In nucleotides, the CDR3 is TGTGCCAGCAGCTTTGGACTGCCGGCCGGGGAGCTGTTTTTT. Translation gives CASSFGLPAGELFF. The gene calls are TRBV7-9 and TRBJ2-2, with a possible D match to TRBD2 (5 bases). The CDR3 runs to 14 residues. CDR1 and CDR2 (germline): SEHNR, FQNEAQ (reference sequence). Trimming took off 3 bases at V and 6 bases at J, with 11 bases between the two ends.

The V call is TRBV10-3, the J call TRBJ2-7, with 13 bases that match TRBD2. The J segment lost 5 bases and the V segment lost 2 bases, leaving 12 bases of the junction unmatched. This CDR3 is 18 amino acids long. The germline CDR1 and CDR2 sequences are ENHRY and SYGVKD. CDR3 region: CAISEGLGLAGVVHEQYF. The DNA of the CDR3 is TGTGCCATCAGTGAGGGGCTCGGACTAGCGGGAGTTGTCCACGAGCAGTACTTC.

This rearrangement joins TRBV30 to TRBJ1-2; 8 nucleotides agree with TRBD1. The CDR3 totals 15 residues. The germline V gene has CDR1 GTSNPN and CDR2 SVGIG (reference sequence). V trimming: 0 bases; J trimming: 4 bases; junction bases outside the gene matches: 7. CDR3 residues: CAWSVGRGHGYGYTF. CDR3 coding DNA: TGTGCCTGGAGTGTCGGCAGGGGGCATGGCTATGGCTACACCTTC.